A single sample gave rise to the 19 T cell receptor beta chains below, sequenced in a study of PD-1 blockade in classical Hodgkin lymphoma (dated by TCRdb to 2018 to 2020). The time point label here, explained by the study, means: cycle 2 day 1 (C2D1) of nivolumab. Every trial patient had relapsed after autologous stem cell transplantation, and cohorts A, B and C differed in prior brentuximab vedotin exposure. Libraries were prepared through the immunoSEQ multiplex PCR assay. The table was pulled from immuneACCESS by TCRdb, which kept in-frame rearrangements only. Such tables lose some clones; where checked, under half of the loss comes from unresolved V genes, and the rest has no known cause. The sample table records about 110,000 clones; 80% to 90% of these occur just once. The ten largest clones take up about 20% of the sample. Here the sequenced sample was peripheral blood mononuclear cells (PBMCs), taken before the second cycle of nivolumab. All receptors come from a human donor with classical Hodgkin lymphoma.

The rearrangement uses TRBV28 and TRBJ1-5; D is ambiguous. The CDR3 runs 14 residues. Looked up from germline, CDR1 is MDHEN and CDR2 is SYDVKM. Trimming pared 2 bases from V and 3 bases from J, leaving 8 bases between. In nucleotides, the CDR3 is TGTGCCAGCAGTTTAGAGGCGGACAATCAGCCCCAGCATTTT. Amino acid sequence: CASSLEADNQPQHF.

V usage is TRBV27 and J usage is TRBJ2-1, with TRBD1 as a possible D gene (5 bases). Trimming left V 5 bases short and J 5 bases short, with 25 bases between. The CDR3 covers 18 residues. Germline CDR1 reads MNHEY; CDR2 reads SMNVEV (reference sequence). The CDR3, as DNA: TGTGCCAGCAGTCCCTTGGTAGTCAGGACAACATTAAACAATGAGCAGTTCTTC. It codes for CASSPLVVRTTLNNEQFF.

The chain recombines TRBV18 with TRBJ2-5; D is uncertain. V lost 3 bases and J lost 2, with 7 bases in between. Germline V gene sequence: CDR1 KGHSH, CDR2 LQKENI. CDR3 length: 13 residues. The CDR3 is CASSPAGQETQYF. Here the CDR3 DNA reads TGTGCCAGCTCACCTGCCGGGCAAGAGACCCAGTACTTC.

This clone was counted a few times. The chain uses TRBV29-1 and TRBJ2-1; D call uncertain. Trimming removed 4 bases at V and 8 bases at J, with 9 bases between. This CDR3 has 11 amino acids. Per germline, CDR1 SQVTM and CDR2 ANQGSEA. The CDR3 region is CSVASLDEQFF. The CDR3 nucleotides read TGCAGCGTTGCCTCGTTGGATGAGCAGTTCTTC.

The V and J genes are TRBV20-1 and TRBJ2-7; D assignment may be TRBD1 or TRBD2 (5 bases each). Germline V lookup: CDR1 DFQATT, CDR2 SNEGSKA (reference sequence). There are 11 residues in the CDR3. Trimming stripped 3 bases from V and 4 bases from J, with 7 bases between. The CDR3 region has the DNA TGCAGTGCTAGTGGGGGATACGAGCAGTACTTC. Translation gives CSASGGYEQYF.

The chain carries TRBV5-6 and TRBJ2-7, with unresolved D. V was cut by 2 bases and J by 6 bases, with 15 bases left in between. Germline values: CDR1 SGHDT, CDR2 YYEEEE. The CDR3 is 14 residues long. The CDR3 DNA reads as TGTGCCAGCAGCTTCGGTCCCGGGTCAGGCGAGCAGTACTTC. It translates to CASSFGPGSGEQYF. Using reference TRBV5-6 and TRBJ2-7 for the parts outside the CDR3, the full variable domain is DAGVTQSPTHLIKTRGQQVTLRCSPKSGHDTVSWYQQALGQGPQFIFQYYEEEERQRGNFPDRFSGHQFPNYSSELNVNALLLGDSALYLCASSFGPGSGEQYFGPGTRLTVT.

The chain has TRBV4-1 and TRBJ2-7; TRBD1 aligns across 8 bases. Per the germline V gene, CDR1 is MGHRA and CDR2 is YSYEKL. The CDR3 runs to 15 residues. V shed 4 bases, J shed 2 bases, and the junction held 7 bases outside the gene matches. The CDR3 DNA follows: TGCGCCAGCAGCCGCCAATGGACAGGGACCTACGAGCAGTACTTC. As protein: CASSRQWTGTYEQYF.

The chain employs TRBV4-1 and TRBJ2-7; 12 bases align to TRBD1. V lost 4 bases and J lost 0; bases outside the gene matches: 7. The germline gives CDR1 MGHRA, CDR2 YSYEKL. CDR3 length: 17 amino acids. The CDR3: CASSRGTGGVSSYEQYF. In DNA form, the CDR3 reads TGCGCCAGCAGCCGAGGGACAGGGGGCGTCTCCTCCTACGAGCAGTACTTC.

The chain links TRBV5-6 to TRBJ1-1, with D possibly matching TRBD1 (6 bases). CDR1 is SGHDT, CDR2 YYEEEE, per germline. Trimming took off 0 bases at V and 5 bases at J, with 17 bases between the two ends. The CDR3 spans 16 residues. This chain's CDR3 is CASSLGLTGGFTEAFF. CDR3 DNA: TGTGCCAGCAGCTTGGGGCTTACGGGGGGCTTTACTGAAGCTTTCTTT.

The DNA for the CDR3 is TGTGCCAGCAGTGCCCCCCGGGACAGGGGGATCTACGAGCAGTACTTC. Translation: CASSAPRDRGIYEQYF. The J gene is TRBJ2-7, the V gene TRBV28; 11 bases match TRBD1. With 5 bases clipped from V and 3 bases from J, the junction kept 9 bases outside the gene matches. This CDR3 has 16 amino acids. Germline V CDR1 and CDR2: MDHEN, SYDVKM.

This rearrangement joins TRBV11-2 to TRBJ1-2, with D maybe TRBD1 (6 bases). This CDR3 is built from 13 residues. Germline V gene lookup returns CDR1 SGHAT and CDR2 FQNNGV. The germline V and J ends were trimmed by 9 bases and 1 base, with 12 bases remaining between them. CDR3 region: CASKLDSNYGYTF. The CDR3 region has the DNA TGTGCCAGTAAACTGGACAGTAACTATGGCTACACCTTC.

V usage is TRBV27 and J usage is TRBJ2-1, with D possibly being TRBD2 (5 bases). V was shortened by 6 bases and J by 6 bases, with 18 bases between the two germline ends. Germline values: CDR1 MNHEY, CDR2 SMNVEV (reference sequence). This CDR3 is 15 amino acids long. The CDR3 region has the DNA TGTGCCAGCAGCTCCGGAACTAGTACCACCAATGAGCAGTTCTTC. Translated: CASSSGTSTTNEQFF.

The CDR3 region has the DNA TGTGCCAGCAGTGACTCTGCGTCAGGGGCTAATGTCTACGAGCAGTACTTC. As protein: CASSDSASGANVYEQYF. The rearrangement uses TRBV6-4 and TRBJ2-7; D is perhaps TRBD1 (6 bases). In germline, CDR1 is MRHNA, CDR2 SNTAGT. The CDR3 sequence is 17 residues long. V lost 0 bases and J lost 3, with 18 bases in between.

This rearrangement joins TRBV11-3 to TRBJ2-3; 8 positions match TRBD2. The V segment lost 5 bases and the J segment 2 bases; nucleotides outside the gene matches: 15. Germline assignment: CDR1 SGHNT and CDR2 YENEEA. The CDR3 runs to 18 residues. The CDR3 DNA follows: TGTGCCAGCAGCCCCCGTAGGGGCAGCGGGGGTTACACAGATACGCAGTATTTT. This encodes CASSPRRGSGGYTDTQYF.

V and J are TRBV30 and TRBJ2-2; 7 bases map to TRBD1. J lost 4 bases, V lost 2 bases, and 19 bases had no gene match. The CDR3 runs 19 residues. Germline lookup yields CDR1 GTSNPN and CDR2 SVGIG (reference sequence). The CDR3 reads CAWSYTKYRGQGSTGELFF. CDR3 bases: TGTGCCTGGAGTTATACCAAATATAGGGGGCAAGGGAGCACCGGGGAGCTGTTTTTT.

V usage is TRBV9 and J usage is TRBJ2-3, with D uncertain. V was shortened by 0 bases and J by 0 bases, with 8 bases between the two germline ends. The CDR3 length is 15 residues. The germline gives CDR1 SGDLS, CDR2 YYNGEE. CDR3 sequence reads: CASSVGVGSTDTQYF. The CDR3 DNA follows: TGTGCCAGCAGCGTAGGAGTGGGAAGCACAGATACGCAGTATTTT.

V and J are TRBV9 and TRBJ1-3; the D is unclear. Germline V gives CDR1 SGDLS, CDR2 YYNGEE. V shed 4 bases and J shed 4 bases, with 18 bases lying between them. The CDR3 consists of 16 residues. Here the CDR3 reads CASSTLDGPSGNTIYF. For the CDR3, the DNA is TGTGCCAGCAGCACACTCGACGGGCCCTCCGGAAACACCATATATTTT. Full variable domain (rest looked up from reference TRBV9 and TRBJ1-3): DSGVTQTPKHLITATGQRVTLRCSPRSGDLSVYWYQQSLDQGLQFLIQYYNGEERAKGNILERFSAQQFPDLHSELNLSSLELGDSALYFCASSTLDGPSGNTIYFGEGSWLTVV.

This chain connects TRBV18 to TRBJ2-5; D is undetermined. The germline gives CDR1 KGHSH, CDR2 LQKENI. V was shortened by 3 bases and J by 5 bases, with 7 bases between the two germline ends. The CDR3 spans 12 residues. CDR3 residues: CASSPSLETQYF. The CDR3 DNA reads as TGTGCCAGCTCACCCTCCCTCGAGACCCAGTACTTC. The complete variable domain, with remaining parts taken from reference TRBV18 and TRBJ2-5, reads NAGVMQNPRHLVRRRGQEARLRCSPMKGHSHVYWYRQLPEEGLKFMVYLQKENIIDESGMPKERFSAEFPKEGPSILRIQQVVRGDSAAYFCASSPSLETQYFGPGTRLLVL.

The J gene is TRBJ2-1, the V gene TRBV2; 9 positions agree with TRBD2. V lost 6 bases, J lost 10 bases, and 16 bases stayed unmatched. The germline CDR1 and CDR2 sequences are SNHLY and FYNNEI. The CDR3 is 16 amino acids. This chain's CDR3 is CASSLEVAGGPGEQFF. CDR3 bases: TGTGCCAGCAGCCTCGAGGTGGCGGGAGGGCCAGGCGAGCAGTTCTTC.